This T cell receptor beta chain comes out of a study of T cell changes during pregnancy in multiple sclerosis. V was clipped by 4 bases and J by 10 bases, with 22 bases between them. This CDR3 is built from 15 residues. Germline V CDR1 and CDR2: SGHAT, FQDESV (reference sequence). Libraries were prepared by immunoSEQ multiplex PCR; TCRdb keeps only in-frame clonotypes and omits some of them. The sample records about 17,000 clones, 80% to 90% being singletons. The source of this sequence is a female donor in good health, enrolled as a control in a pregnancy study. The chain links TRBV11-1 to TRBJ1-1; a weak D match, TRBD1 (5 bases). The sequences come from CD8+ T cells from peripheral blood mononuclear cells, collected in the second trimester of pregnancy. The chain's CDR3 is CASSSSTESTLTAFF. The CDR3 DNA reads as TGTGCCAGCAGCTCCTCGACAGAGAGTACACTGACAGCTTTCTTT.